This T cell receptor beta chain was found in a study of cytomegalovirus exposure and HLA in healthy donors. Findings and caveats of the study: Later on, an analysis showed TCR association rates differing by HLA locus, with DRB1 the most and HLA-C the fewest. Some V segments, including TRBV6-2 and TRBV6-3, were excluded as indistinguishable. Cytomegalovirus-associated TCR beta chains were listed, numbering under 200.

In nominal health when sampled, donors likely had unrecorded immune exposures nonetheless. The germline gives CDR1 SGDLS, CDR2 YYNGEE. V lost 1 base to trimming and J lost 9 bases, with 8 bases between them. The CDR3 contains 12 residues. Both 60 Vbeta primers and 13 Jbeta primers went into the PCR. Sequencing used immunoSEQ multiplex PCR; TCRdb keeps in-frame clones, though not all of them. Of 200,000 to 250,000 clones listed, about three quarters were seen once; the top ten hold less than 20%. As regards this clone: The antigen is unknown.

The J gene is TRBJ2-1, the V gene TRBV9, with D perhaps matching TRBD2 (6 bases). Source material: PBMCs. This sequence originates from a man between 40 and 49 years old in good health and CMV-seronegative. CDR3 sequence reads: CASSVQGGEQFF. In nucleotides, the CDR3 is TGTGCCAGCAGCGTACAGGGAGGTGAGCAGTTCTTC.